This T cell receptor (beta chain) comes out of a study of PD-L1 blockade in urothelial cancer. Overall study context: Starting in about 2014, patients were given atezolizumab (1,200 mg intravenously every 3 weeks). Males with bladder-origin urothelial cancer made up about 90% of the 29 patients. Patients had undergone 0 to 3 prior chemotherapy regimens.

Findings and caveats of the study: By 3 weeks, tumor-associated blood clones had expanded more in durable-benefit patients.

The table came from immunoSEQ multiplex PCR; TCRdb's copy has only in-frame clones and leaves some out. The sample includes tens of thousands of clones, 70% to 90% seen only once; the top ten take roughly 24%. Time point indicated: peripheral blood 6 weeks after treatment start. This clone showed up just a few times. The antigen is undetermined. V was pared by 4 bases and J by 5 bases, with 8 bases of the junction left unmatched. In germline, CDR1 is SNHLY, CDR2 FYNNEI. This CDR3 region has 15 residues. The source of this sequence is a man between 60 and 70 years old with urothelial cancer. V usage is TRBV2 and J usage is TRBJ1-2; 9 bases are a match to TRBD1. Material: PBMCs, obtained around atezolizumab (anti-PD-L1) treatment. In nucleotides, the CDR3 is TGTGCCAGCAGTGCTGGACCCGGGACAGGGTATGGCTACACCTTC. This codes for CASSAGPGTGYGYTF.